This entry describes one T cell receptor beta chain. Its antigen is still unknown. The DNA ends 3 residues before the CDR3 does, and the rest of the CDR3 is filled in from the germline J gene. The CDR3 has 14 residues. Unmatched junction bases numbered 2, after V lost 1 base and J lost 6 bases. The V gene's germline CDR1 is LGHNA and CDR2 YNFKEQ. All participants had a single incident cervical HPV16 infection, and prevalent HPV16 infections were excluded. The assay was immunoSEQ multiplex PCR, and TCRdb's table has in-frame clones only and misses some. Its table records tens of thousands of clones. The record originates from a study of T cells in women clearing cervical HPV infection. Study-level background: No precancer developed; the control's incident HPV16 infection cleared within 12 months. Case blood drawn at lesion detection; control blood after infection cleared. Study conclusions and caveats: CIN3+ cases had significantly higher TCR richness than controls; evenness did not differ.

Sequencing was carried out using blood buffy coat. This receptor was taken from a woman between 18 and 69 years old with a cervical HPV16 infection that either progressed to CIN3+ or cleared (not recorded which). The chain uses TRBV4-2 and TRBJ2-2; 7 bases align to TRBD2. The CDR3 reads CASSQVGGAGELFF. CDR3 DNA (partial): TGTGCCAGCAGCCAAGTGGGGGGGGCCGGGGAG.